This TCR beta chain was recovered during a study of T cells in Graves' hyperthyroidism and ophthalmopathy. This clonotype occurred many times. RNA transcripts provided the source from which TCR beta CDR3 regions were amplified. HTBI primers were the set used in a first-round RT-PCR of the TCR CDR3. Each CDR3 protein gets one entry after TCRdb re-called the multiplex PCR reads with MiXCR. The sample contains around 540,000 distinct CDR3 sequences, 15% to 20% of which appear only once. The V end was cut by 0 bases, the J end by 2 bases, with 5 bases between. The CDR3 is 13 amino acids. Germline CDR1 reads SGHTA; CDR2 reads FQGNSA.

This TCR derives from a woman aged 30 to 39 with Graves' ophthalmopathy. The sequencing input was blood. This sequence joins TRBV7-2 and TRBJ2-7; D uncertain. The CDR3 is CASSLAMTYEQYF. In nucleotides, the CDR3 is TGTGCCAGCAGCTTAGCGATGACCTACGAGCAGTACTTC.